This T cell receptor delta chain was captured by sequencing in a study of γδ T cells in repeated Plasmodium falciparum infection. CDR3 length equals 16 residues. The germline gives CDR1 GEAIGNYY, CDR2 EKD. TCRdb re-called the multiplex PCR reads through CATT. The table shows tens of thousands of delta-chain clones, with more than 1.4% occurring only once. Details on this clone: The translation of this DNA and the TCRdb protein of a much larger clone differ at residue 13, probably owing to a read error; the protein shown here is translated from the DNA.

Gammadelta T cells were flow-sorted from PBMC into Vgamma9/Vdelta2+ and Vdelta2-negative populations for bulk analysis. Sample: gamma-delta T cells from blood. This rearrangement joins TRDV2 to TRDJ1; D may be TRDD3 (5 bases). Because TCRdb records no J gene, it was assigned here through a match of the DNA to germline. The receptor was isolated from a pool of human donors (malaria-infected and uninfected, not separated). The CDR3 bases are TGTGCCTGTGAAGGGGGGGGTTACAATCACACCGATAGACTCATCTTT. The encoded protein is CACEGGGYNHTDRLIF.